This T cell receptor beta chain was recovered during a study of blood T cell repertoires in COVID-19. At the level of the study: There were acute and convalescent COVID-19 samples, and they came from the United States, Italy and Spain.

Sequenced by immunoSEQ multiplex PCR; TCRdb stores in-frame clones only, minus some. Among about 260,000 clones, over 75% were seen once, and the ten largest hold more than 0.55%. This CDR3 contains 13 residues. Germline loops: CDR1 MDHEN, CDR2 SYDVKM. With 6 bases removed from V and 6 bases from J, the gap between germline ends came to 15 bases. The TCR was taken from a human donor in a cohort sampled during active COVID-19. This chain joins TRBV28 and TRBJ2-7; D is possibly TRBD2 (5 bases). Source material: peripheral blood. The CDR3 region has the DNA TGTGCCAGCAGCCTCTGGCTGGGAGCCGAGCAGTACTTC. Its translation: CASSLWLGAEQYF.